The 27 T cell receptor beta chains given below trace back to one sample, sequenced in a study of shared clonotypes between healthy human individuals. TCRdb keeps only in-frame clones here, not all; method: immunoSEQ multiplex PCR. The table records about 2.3 million clones, less than 95% of them present only once. The specimen sequenced was naive CD4+ T cells from PBMCs. This sample's subset: CD45RA+ positively selected. These receptors were taken from a man between 18 and 35 years old in good health. Some clones in this sample may be carry-over from other donors' samples.

Comment on this clone: Other DNA sequences in the same sample also yield this CDR3. The J gene is TRBJ2-1, the V gene TRBV5-6, with D unresolved. The CDR3 length is 11 residues. V lost 4 bases and J lost 4, with 3 bases in between. The V gene's germline CDR1 is SGHDT and CDR2 YYEEEE. The CDR3 DNA follows: TGTGCCAGCAGCCGATACAATGAGCAGTTCTTC. It translates to CASSRYNEQFF.

This clone was seen a single time. The chain is built from TRBV27 and TRBJ2-2, with 7 bases fitting TRBD2. V lost 10 bases and J lost 6; bases outside the gene matches: 8. The CDR3 contains 13 residues. From germline, CDR1 is MNHEY and CDR2 SMNVEV (reference sequence). CDR3 residues: CATETGRAGELFF. The CDR3 DNA is TGTGCCACCGAAACGGGGAGGGCCGGGGAGCTGTTTTTT.

V is TRBV29-1 and J is TRBJ2-1, with a possible D match to TRBD1 (5 bases). The CDR3 is 10 amino acids. With 7 bases removed from V and 13 bases from J, the gap between germline ends came to 14 bases. Germline CDR1 SQVTM, CDR2 ANQGSEA. CDR3 sequence reads: CSAVGPPQFF. In nucleotides, the CDR3 is TGCAGCGCCGTGGGGCCCCCCCAGTTCTTC.

The chain combines TRBV27 with TRBJ1-1; the match to TRBD1 covers 7 bases. Germline assignment: CDR1 MNHEY and CDR2 SMNVEV (reference sequence). The CDR3 extends over 14 amino acids. After removal of 4 bases from V and 1 base from J, the junction contained 3 bases not matched to a gene. CDR3 loop: CASSSQGGNTEAFF. The CDR3 DNA follows: TGTGCCAGCAGTTCCCAGGGGGGGAACACTGAAGCTTTCTTT.

The CDR3 is CASSGRTSHNNEQFF. The CDR3 nucleotides are TGTGCCAGCAGCGGCAGGACTAGCCACAACAATGAGCAGTTCTTC. The rearrangement links TRBV5-4 to TRBJ2-1, with 8 bases that match TRBD2. Germline V gene lookup returns CDR1 SGHNT and CDR2 YYREEE (reference sequence). The CDR3 runs to 15 residues. Trimming removed 4 bases from V and 5 bases from J; junction bases left unmatched: 8.

The chain joins TRBV6-6 to TRBJ1-6; D possibly corresponds to TRBD1 (6 bases). Trimming shortened V by 7 bases and J by 7 bases, and 17 bases separated the two germline ends. CDR3 length equals 15 residues. Looked up from germline, CDR1 is MNHNY and CDR2 is SVGAGI (reference sequence). CDR3 DNA sequence: TGTGCCAGCAAAACCCGGACAGAACCCAATTCACCCCTCCACTTT. It codes for CASKTRTEPNSPLHF.

J is TRBJ2-5 and V is TRBV6-1, with D perhaps TRBD2 (6 bases). The CDR3 spans 14 residues. Per germline, CDR1 MNHNS and CDR2 SASEGT. V dropped 2 bases and J dropped 1 base, with 8 bases sitting between them. This CDR3 is CASSELRGQETQYF. Here the CDR3 DNA reads TGTGCCAGCAGTGAATTGCGGGGCCAAGAGACCCAGTACTTC.

This chain connects TRBV4-2 to TRBJ2-1; maybe TRBD2 (6 bases). V lost 4 bases and J lost 6, with 13 bases in between. Germline V gene sequence: CDR1 LGHNA, CDR2 YNFKEQ. The CDR3 runs 14 residues. The CDR3 region is CASSPHNGGNEQFF. The DNA for the CDR3 is TGTGCCAGCAGCCCACATAACGGGGGCAATGAGCAGTTCTTC.

This clone was seen once. This chain links TRBV6-1 with TRBJ2-7; TRBD1 matches at 9 bases. The CDR3 runs 14 residues. In germline, CDR1 is MNHNS, CDR2 SASEGT. The junction had 8 bases not matched to a gene; V was cut back by 8 bases and J by 3 bases. CDR3 DNA sequence: TGTGCCAGCGAAAGAGGACAGGGGAGCTACGAGCAGTACTTC. Its protein is CASERGQGSYEQYF.

This chain connects TRBV15 to TRBJ2-2; D is possibly TRBD2 (6 bases). CDR1 and CDR2 from the germline V gene are LNHNV and YYDKDF (reference sequence). There are 17 residues in the CDR3. V lost 8 bases, J lost 5 bases, and 24 bases lay in between. This CDR3 reads CATPRGGRGLGTGELFF. Here the CDR3 DNA reads TGTGCCACCCCTAGAGGAGGGCGAGGCCTAGGAACCGGGGAGCTGTTTTTT.

The rearrangement links TRBV7-9 to TRBJ1-1; the match to TRBD1 covers 8 bases. This CDR3 contains 16 residues. Germline V gene sequence: CDR1 SEHNR, CDR2 FQNEAQ (reference sequence). J gave up 4 bases and V 5 bases, and 12 bases lay outside the gene matches. The CDR3 region is CASSPSGQGASTEAFF. The CDR3 nucleotides read TGTGCCAGCAGCCCGTCGGGGCAGGGGGCGAGCACTGAAGCTTTCTTT.

V gene TRBV5-1 combines with J gene TRBJ2-5, with D maybe TRBD2 (5 bases). Trimming cost V 4 bases and J 5 bases, with 15 bases left between them. The CDR3 covers 14 residues. CDR1 is SGHRS, CDR2 YFSETQ, per germline. CDR3 amino acids: CASSTEGTRETQYF. In nucleotides, the CDR3 is TGCGCCAGCAGCACCGAGGGAACGCGCGAGACCCAGTACTTC.

This clone was counted once. The genes are TRBV28 and TRBJ2-7; the D call may be TRBD1 or TRBD2 (5 bases each). There are 14 residues in the CDR3. Germline V gene lookup returns CDR1 MDHEN and CDR2 SYDVKM. V lost 4 bases and J 4 bases, leaving 14 bases between the germline ends. The CDR3 DNA follows: TGTGCCAGCAGTTGGGGCCGGGGCGGGTACGAGCAGTACTTC. This translates into CASSWGRGGYEQYF.

This sequence joins TRBV7-2 and TRBJ2-5, with D unclear. Germline CDR1 reads SGHTA; CDR2 reads FQGNSA. This CDR3 is built from 15 residues. With 2 bases removed from V and 5 bases from J, the gap between germline ends came to 15 bases. The chain's CDR3 is CASSLSSRVWETQYF. In DNA form, the CDR3 reads TGTGCCAGCAGCTTATCATCTCGGGTCTGGGAGACCCAGTACTTC.

In this sample, this clone turned up once. The V call is TRBV18, the J call TRBJ2-7; 8 nucleotides match TRBD1. J gave up 6 bases and V 3 bases, and 7 bases lay outside the gene matches. CDR1 KGHSH and CDR2 LQKENI come from the germline V gene. The CDR3 covers 14 residues. This chain's CDR3 is CASSPQTGALEQYF. The CDR3 region has the DNA TGTGCCAGCTCACCTCAGACAGGGGCCCTCGAGCAGTACTTC.

Note on this clone: This same CDR3 is encoded by further DNA sequences in the sample. The rearrangement joins TRBV18 to TRBJ2-7; 9 bases agree with TRBD1. CDR1 is KGHSH and CDR2 is LQKENI in the germline V gene. CDR3 size: 14 residues. V trimming: 3 bases; J trimming: 2 bases; junction bases outside the gene matches: 2. CDR3 in amino acids: CASSPGQGPYEQYF. As DNA, the CDR3 is TGTGCCAGCTCACCGGGACAGGGACCCTACGAGCAGTACTTC.

This sequence joins TRBV7-9 and TRBJ2-1; TRBD2 matches at 7 bases. The germline V gene encodes CDR1 SEHNR and CDR2 FQNEAQ (reference sequence). J gave up 0 bases and V 4 bases, and 12 bases lay outside the gene matches. The CDR3 is 18 amino acids. The CDR3 region has the DNA TGTGCCAGCAGCTCCCTTGGCGGGGGACGAAGCTCCTACAATGAGCAGTTCTTC. Its protein product is CASSSLGGGRSSYNEQFF.

In nucleotides, the CDR3 is TGCAGCGTTGAGGTCGGTTGGGCTTCATTAACGGATACGCAGTATTTT. Encoded protein: CSVEVGWASLTDTQYF. The gene calls are TRBV29-1 and TRBJ2-3, with unresolved D. Between the trimmed V and J ends, which lost 3 bases and 6 bases, there was a span of 22 bases. CDR3 length equals 16 residues. CDR1 SQVTM and CDR2 ANQGSEA come from the germline V gene.

V gene TRBV7-6 combines with J gene TRBJ2-7; 9 bases are a match to TRBD1. The CDR3 has 18 amino acids. Germline lookup yields CDR1 SGHVS and CDR2 FNYEAQ. Trimming cost V 5 bases and J 1 base; bases outside gene matches: 15. CDR3 loop: CASSLRATGTGSSYEQYF. CDR3 DNA: TGTGCCAGCAGCCTCAGAGCGACCGGGACAGGGTCATCCTACGAGCAGTACTTC. The variable domain in full, completed from reference TRBV7-6 and TRBJ2-7, reads GAGVSQSPRYKVTKRGQDVALRCDPISGHVSLYWYRQALGQGPEFLTYFNYEAQQDKSGLPNDRFSAERPEGSISTLTIQRTEQRDSAMYRCASSLRATGTGSSYEQYFGPGTRLTVT.

The chain employs TRBV7-2 and TRBJ1-1; 8 bases align to TRBD1. The germline V gene has CDR1 SGHTA and CDR2 FQGNSA. The CDR3 totals 16 residues. J was trimmed by 3 bases and V by 5 bases; bases with no gene match: 11. The CDR3 reads CASSRGTGGFDTEAFF. CDR3 DNA: TGTGCCAGCAGCCGTGGGACAGGTGGGTTCGACACTGAAGCTTTCTTT.

This sequence joins TRBV9 and TRBJ2-1; D might be TRBD2 (6 bases). The length of the CDR3 is 19 residues. V lost 2 bases and J 1 base, leaving 22 bases between the germline ends. CDR1 is SGDLS and CDR2 is YYNGEE in the germline V gene. The CDR3 sequence: CASSVTGTSSYGSYNEQFF. The CDR3, as DNA: TGTGCCAGCAGCGTCACCGGGACTTCCAGTTACGGGTCCTACAATGAGCAGTTCTTC.

V and J are TRBV5-1 and TRBJ1-5; no definite D call. This CDR3 is 17 amino acids long. V lost 1 base, J lost 5 bases, and 19 bases lay in between. Germline CDR1 SGHRS, CDR2 YFSETQ. In DNA form, the CDR3 reads TGCGCCAGCAGCTTGAATCCGCTCGCACCGGGCCATCAGCCCCAGCATTTT. This encodes CASSLNPLAPGHQPQHF.

The chain links TRBV29-1 to TRBJ1-2; D uncertain. The CDR3 covers 16 residues. The germline V gene encodes CDR1 SQVTM and CDR2 ANQGSEA. Between the trimmed V and J ends, which lost 0 bases and 4 bases, there was a span of 18 bases. CDR3 protein: CSVEESGGLLPYGYTF. As DNA, the CDR3 is TGCAGCGTTGAAGAGTCGGGAGGTTTACTGCCCTATGGCTACACCTTC.

CDR3 in amino acids: CASSLSQGADTGELFF. Written as DNA, the CDR3 is TGCGCCAGCAGCCTCTCACAGGGGGCGGACACCGGGGAGCTGTTTTTT. The chain employs TRBV5-1 and TRBJ2-2; TRBD1 matches at 9 bases. This CDR3 comprises 16 residues. V was clipped by 4 bases and J by 3 bases; unmatched bases: 7. Germline assignment: CDR1 SGHRS and CDR2 YFSETQ. Full variable domain (missing parts from reference TRBV5-1 and TRBJ2-2): KAGVTQTPRYLIKTRGQQVTLSCSPISGHRSVSWYQQTPGQGLQFLFEYFSETQRNKGNFPGRFSGRQFSNSRSEMNVSTLELGDSALYLCASSLSQGADTGELFFGEGSRLTVL.

The chain recombines TRBV6-1 with TRBJ2-3; D ambiguous. Germline CDR1 and CDR2: MNHNS and SASEGT. The germline V and J ends were trimmed by 6 bases and 0 bases, with 13 bases remaining between them. The CDR3 has 15 residues. The CDR3 spells CASRGFPPSTDTQYF. The CDR3 nucleotides read TGTGCCAGCAGGGGATTTCCTCCTAGCACAGATACGCAGTATTTT.

The genes are TRBV5-4 and TRBJ2-3; D is unresolved. CDR3 length: 16 amino acids. CDR1 SGHNT and CDR2 YYREEE come from the germline V gene (reference sequence). V was clipped by 2 bases and J by 3 bases, with 16 bases between them. The CDR3: CASSLVGRVGTDTQYF. The CDR3, as DNA: TGTGCCAGCAGCTTAGTAGGTAGGGTAGGAACAGATACGCAGTATTTT.

The CDR3 DNA is TGCGCCAGCAGGCGGGGAGGGGCCACAGATACGCAGTATTTT. Its translation: CASRRGGATDTQYF. The chain combines TRBV5-1 with TRBJ2-3, with 7 bases aligning to TRBD2. From germline, CDR1 is SGHRS and CDR2 YFSETQ. This CDR3 spans 14 amino acids. V dropped 5 bases and J dropped 2; count of bases not matched to a gene: 5.